Listed here is a single T cell receptor (beta chain). Its target is not known. The CDR3 contains 14 residues. Germline assignment: CDR1 SNHLY and CDR2 FYNNEI. A J-beta primer mix and a sample-barcoded 5' primer were used in a second PCR of roughly 6 to 12 cycles. TCRdb processed the 5' RACE reads anew with MiXCR; each CDR3 protein has one entry. The sample holds 1.8 million or so distinct CDR3 sequences, approximately 40% seen once. This entry comes from a study of blood T cells in healthy people across ages. Study details: The template switching approach captured approximately one barcoded beta molecule for every two T cells. General observations from the study: Getting older went along with TCR beta diversity per million T cells dropping roughly linearly.

Those donating, healthy Caucasian individuals from Russia, were aged about 6 to 100. Drawn from each donor were 9 to 10 milliliters of peripheral blood. This clonotype was obtained from a human donor in good health. Sequences were obtained from blood. The V gene is TRBV2, the J gene TRBJ2-4; D is possibly TRBD2 (6 bases). The last part of the DNA fits TRBJ2-7 better; the J call may be wrong. The CDR3 DNA reads as TGTGCCAACACTCCCAGAACAGGAGGGTACGAGCAGTACTTC. This sequence encodes CANTPRTGGYEQYF.